This TCR beta chain was sequenced in a study of blood T cell repertoires in COVID-19. For the study at large: Nucleic acid was either cDNA or gDNA, and it came from T cells, B-cell-depleted T cells, or PBMCs.

Germline V gene data show CDR1 as MNHNY and CDR2 as SVGAGI (reference sequence). Trimming removed 5 bases from V and 6 bases from J; junction bases left unmatched: 2. The length of the CDR3 is 13 residues. Assay used: immunoSEQ multiplex PCR; TCRdb lists only in-frame clones, some missing. The repertoire holds around 86,000 clones, with roughly 84% as singletons. Sequencing was done on a sample of peripheral blood. This receptor was taken from a woman older than 75 with acute or convalescent COVID-19. This rearrangement joins TRBV6-6 to TRBJ1-5; 9 bases map to TRBD1. CDR3 nucleotides: TGTGCCAGCAGTGGGACAGGGACTCAGCCCCAGCATTTT. It is translated as CASSGTGTQPQHF.